Listed below are T cell receptor beta chains from one sample, sequenced in a study of cytomegalovirus exposure and HLA in healthy donors. The data were produced by immunoSEQ multiplex PCR, yet TCRdb's version contains in-frame clones alone and is incomplete. The sample holds over 150,000 clones, more than 70% seen once. The specimen was PBMCs. The source of these receptors is a middle-aged woman in good health and CMV-seropositive. CDR3s include the opening cysteine and the closing phenylalanine or tryptophan. Fields, in order: clone size, V gene, D gene, J gene, CDR3 protein, CDR3 DNA. A D gene is named only where the DNA matches it firmly. For some rows the clone size is stated as once, few or many, or as a class when expanded; others skip it.

clone_size: .
v_call: TRBV5-1
d_call: TRBD1
j_call: TRBJ1-3
cdr3_aa: CASSFWTGNGNTIYF
cdr3_nt: TGCGCCAGCAGCTTTTGGACAGGGAATGGAAACACCATATATTTT

clone_size: .
v_call: TRBV7-9
d_call: .
j_call: TRBJ2-7
cdr3_aa: CASSPQLRGYEQYF
cdr3_nt: TGTGCCAGCAGCCCGCAGCTTAGGGGCTACGAGCAGTACTTC

clone_size: once
v_call: TRBV7-9
d_call: TRBD2
j_call: TRBJ2-1
cdr3_aa: CASSLVTSGNYNEQFF
cdr3_nt: TGTGCCAGCAGCTTGGTAACTAGCGGCAACTACAATGAGCAGTTCTTC

clone_size: few
v_call: TRBV2
d_call: TRBD2
j_call: TRBJ2-5
cdr3_aa: CASTGTSGTGSETQYF
cdr3_nt: TGTGCCAGCACCGGGACTAGCGGGACAGGCTCAGAGACCCAGTACTTC

clone_size: once
v_call: TRBV7-9
d_call: .
j_call: TRBJ1-2
cdr3_aa: CASSLSSPFYGYTF
cdr3_nt: TGTGCCAGCAGCTTAAGCTCGCCTTTCTATGGCTACACCTTC

clone_size: .
v_call: TRBV4-2
d_call: TRBD2
j_call: TRBJ2-3
cdr3_aa: CASSHGLAEYTDTQYF
cdr3_nt: TGTGCCAGCAGCCACGGACTAGCGGAATACACAGATACGCAGTATTTT

clone_size: .
v_call: TRBV21-1
d_call: .
j_call: TRBJ1-1
cdr3_aa: CASSKALGNIYTEAFF
cdr3_nt: TGTGCCAGCAGCAAAGCGCTAGGCAACATATACACTGAAGCTTTCTTT

clone_size: .
v_call: TRBV11-3
d_call: .
j_call: TRBJ2-7
cdr3_aa: CASSLASGGHEQYF
cdr3_nt: TGTGCCAGCAGCTTGGCCTCGGGGGGCCACGAGCAGTACTTC

clone_size: .
v_call: TRBV9
d_call: TRBD1
j_call: TRBJ2-7
cdr3_aa: CASSVGQSTYEQYF
cdr3_nt: TGTGCCAGCAGCGTGGGACAGAGTACCTACGAGCAGTACTTC

clone_size: .
v_call: TRBV7-6
d_call: .
j_call: TRBJ2-7
cdr3_aa: CASSLRRDSYEQYF
cdr3_nt: TGTGCCAGCAGCTTGCGGCGGGACAGCTACGAGCAGTACTTC

clone_size: .
v_call: TRBV14
d_call: .
j_call: TRBJ2-1
cdr3_aa: CASSLIGPSYNEQFF
cdr3_nt: TGTGCCAGCAGCCTGATTGGCCCCTCCTACAATGAGCAGTTCTTC

clone_size: .
v_call: TRBV28
d_call: .
j_call: TRBJ2-6
cdr3_aa: CASSSLTGANVLTF
cdr3_nt: TGTGCCAGCAGTTCTCTAACCGGGGCCAACGTCCTGACTTTC

clone_size: .
v_call: TRBV6-6
d_call: .
j_call: TRBJ1-5
cdr3_aa: CASRGGLSNQPQHF
cdr3_nt: TGTGCCAGCAGGGGAGGGCTGAGCAATCAGCCCCAGCATTTT

clone_size: .
v_call: TRBV7-3
d_call: TRBD2
j_call: TRBJ2-1
cdr3_aa: CASRSGGTAREQFF
cdr3_nt: TGTGCCAGCAGAAGCGGGGGGACGGCGCGTGAGCAGTTCTTC

clone_size: .
v_call: TRBV5-5
d_call: TRBD1
j_call: TRBJ2-6
cdr3_aa: CASSFRDSHSSGANVLTF
cdr3_nt: TGTGCCAGCAGCTTCCGGGACAGTCACTCCTCTGGGGCCAACGTCCTGACTTTC

clone_size: .
v_call: TRBV2
d_call: TRBD2
j_call: TRBJ2-7
cdr3_aa: CASSEIGGRAYEQYF
cdr3_nt: TGTGCCAGCAGTGAAATCGGGGGGAGGGCCTACGAGCAGTACTTC

clone_size: .
v_call: TRBV19
d_call: .
j_call: TRBJ1-1
cdr3_aa: CATRGTMNTEAFF
cdr3_nt: TGTGCCACCCGCGGGACTATGAACACTGAAGCTTTCTTT